What follows is one TCR beta chain and its context. The record originates from a study of blood T cell repertoires in COVID-19. For the study at large: Material from acute and convalescent COVID-19 was sourced from the United States, Italy and Spain. In each case, the material was cDNA or gDNA derived from T cells, B-cell-depleted T cells, or PBMCs.

V dropped 3 bases and J dropped 3; count of bases not matched to a gene: 6. CDR1 is LGHNA and CDR2 is YNFKEQ in the germline V gene. The CDR3 runs to 16 residues. The authors' processing: Nucleated cell counts were estimated from reference gene primer amplification. TCRdb's table, derived via immunoSEQ multiplex PCR, lists solely in-frame clones and lacks some. D and trimming come from the DNA, and the V and J calls and clone size come from that table. The sample lists roughly 220,000 clones, under 90% occurring once. The clonotype originates from a man aged 25 to 40 with active or convalescent COVID-19. The sample was peripheral blood. The rearrangement links TRBV4-2 to TRBJ1-4; 8 bases agree with TRBD1. This chain's CDR3 is CASSQAQGEANEKLFF. The CDR3 DNA reads as TGTGCCAGCAGCCAGGCACAGGGGGAGGCTAATGAAAAACTGTTTTTT.